Presented here are 9 T cell receptor beta chains from one specimen sequenced in a study of tumor and adjacent non-tumor tissue in lung cancer. Three rounds of nested PCR, following a modified ARM-PCR protocol, produced the TCRbeta library. TCRdb re-called the multiplex PCR reads through MiXCR, storing one row per CDR3 protein. The table records 70,000 to 90,000 distinct CDR3 sequences, about three quarters of them present only once. RNA was extracted from bulk tissue without any cell sorting. Sequences were obtained from lung tumor tissue. These receptors all come from a woman aged 45-65 years with non-small cell lung cancer.

The table lists this clonotype with a few counts. This may be a read error: a much more frequent sequence differs by one nucleotide. Written as DNA, the CDR3 is TGTGCCAGCACCGAAAGGTGGCAGGGTAATCAGCCCCAGTATTTT. It codes for CASTERWQGNQPQYF. This chain uses TRBV28 with TRBJ1-5, with D tentatively TRBD1 (5 bases). The J call may be wrong; the DNA end is better matched by TRBJ2-3. This CDR3 has 15 amino acids. Germline V gives CDR1 MDHEN, CDR2 SYDVKM.

The sample holds one count of this clonotype. Lacking the conserved final phenylalanine or tryptophan, this CDR3 likely reflects a read error. The limits of the CDR3 on the DNA are not certain, so only TCRdb's listed CDR3 is given. The chain has TRBV29-1 and TRBJ2-7; the D call in the table, TRBD1, was not verified against the DNA. From germline, CDR1 is SQVTM and CDR2 ANQGSEA. The CDR3 is made up of 11 amino acids, end residues included. The CDR3 region is CSVVEGSEQYI.

In the case of this clonotype: In this CDR3 the conserved last residue, phenylalanine or tryptophan, is missing, so a read error is likely. The V gene is TRBV30, the J gene TRBJ2-2, with 10 nucleotides matching TRBD2. The germline CDR1 and CDR2 sequences are GTSNPN and SVGIG (reference sequence). The V segment lost 4 bases and the J segment 6 bases; nucleotides outside the gene matches: 11. The CDR3 totals 16 residues. The CDR3 DNA is TGTGCCTGGACTCGCCTAGCGGGAGTCGTCGCCGGGGAGCTGTTTTCT. As protein: CAWTRLAGVVAGELFS.

For this clonotype: Its ends do not fully match the called genes, so a read error is possible. V and J are TRBV20-1 and TRBJ2-7; tentative D call: TRBD2 (5 bases). The length of the CDR3 is 13 residues. CDR1 DFQATT and CDR2 SNEGSKA come from the germline V gene (reference sequence). For the CDR3, the DNA is TGCAGTGCCGGTAGAGGGAACTCCTACAAGCAGTACTTC. It codes for CSAGRGNSYKQYF.

The DNA for the CDR3 is TGCAGTGCTCCGGGGCCAGATGGCACAGATACGCAGTATTTT. Amino acids: CSAPGPDGTDTQYF. The J gene is TRBJ2-3, the V gene TRBV20-1; the D call may be TRBD1 or TRBD2 (5 bases each). This CDR3 has 14 amino acids. CDR1 is DFQATT, CDR2 SNEGSKA, per germline (reference sequence). V shed 5 bases and J shed 1 base, with 13 bases lying between them.

For this clonotype: One junction end disagrees with the germline gene, perhaps due to a read error. V usage is TRBV11-2 and J usage is TRBJ2-2; TRBD2 might be the D (5 bases). The CDR3 is 12 residues long. Per the germline V gene, CDR1 is SGHAT and CDR2 is FQNNGV. CDR3 loop: CASSEVTGELLF. The DNA for the CDR3 is TGTGCCAGCAGCGAAGTGACCGGGGAGCTCTTGTTT.

About this clonotype: Since the CDR3 does not end with the conserved phenylalanine or tryptophan, this likely comes from a read error. The CDR3 loop reads CASSLGVAGGLPETQYL. CDR3 coding DNA: TGCGCCAGCAGCTTGGGGGTCGCGGGAGGCCTCCCAGAGACCCAGTACCTC. This sequence joins TRBV5-1 and TRBJ2-5, with 8 bases matching TRBD2. The length of the CDR3 is 17 residues. Germline V lookup: CDR1 SGHRS, CDR2 YFSETQ. The ends lost 0 bases at V and 4 bases at J; junction bases unmatched: 11.

A remark on this clonotype: The junction does not match germline at one end; this may be a read error. V and J are TRBV6-5 and TRBJ2-7; 12 bases are shared with TRBD2. The CDR3 is 14 amino acids. CDR1 and CDR2 (germline): MNHEY, SVGAGI. DNA of the CDR3: TGTGCCAGCAATGGACTAGCGGGACCCTACGAGCACTACTTC. Amino acids: CASNGLAGPYEHYF.

This clonotype was recorded only once. At one boundary the junction diverges from the germline segment, which might be a read error. This chain uses TRBV5-1 with TRBJ1-6, with 7 positions matching TRBD1. The CDR3 has 15 residues. Germline CDR1 and CDR2: SGHRS and YFSETQ. The CDR3 sequence is CASSLGQAGNSPLNF. The CDR3 DNA reads TGCGCCAGCAGCCTTGGACAGGCTGGAAATTCACCCCTCAACTTT. Full variable domain (remainder filled in from reference TRBV5-1 and TRBJ1-6): KAGVTQTPRYLIKTRGQQVTLSCSPISGHRSVSWYQQTPGQGLQFLFEYFSETQRNKGNFPGRFSGRQFSNSRSEMNVSTLELGDSALYLCASSLGQAGNSPLNFGNGTRLTVT.